Described below is a single T cell receptor beta chain sequence and its context. What it binds is unknown. Using immunoSEQ multiplex PCR, the repertoire was profiled, and TCRdb retains in-frame clones only, with some absent. This sample yields 2 million to 2.5 million clones, of which roughly 95% are seen a single time; 0.1% to 0.15% belongs to the top ten. Donors were healthy HIV-negative adults without recent acute infections or vaccinations. Researchers partitioned CD4+ cells into CD45RA+ naive and CD45RA-negative memory subsets. The data were taken from a study of shared clonotypes between healthy human individuals. From germline, CDR1 is WNHNN and CDR2 SYGVQD (reference sequence). This CDR3 has 13 residues. With V trimmed by 8 bases and J by 5 bases, 6 bases remained unmatched. Points from the study as a whole: A reduction in generation probabilities was seen for non-shared clonotypes relative to those shared by all four donors.

The receptor's source is a man in his late teens or twenties in good health. The chain uses TRBV10-1 and TRBJ1-2; 9 nucleotides align to TRBD1. The material sequenced was naive CD4+ T cells sorted from blood. Subset indicated: CD45RA+ positively selected. CDR3 DNA sequence: TGCGCCAGCGGGGGACAGGGAGGTTATGGCTACACCTTC. It yields the protein CASGGQGGYGYTF.